The present T cell receptor (beta chain) was sequenced within a study of cytomegalovirus exposure and HLA in healthy donors. Study summary: Falling in the Caucasian-associated ancestry cluster were about four fifths of about 400 genotyped donors.

60 Vbeta and 13 Jbeta primers were used in PCR. Method: immunoSEQ multiplex PCR; TCRdb's copy keeps in-frame clones and lacks some. The sample has roughly 160,000 clones, approximately 81% seen once. Broader study findings: Reportedly, diagnosis of cytomegalovirus status by the classifier showed high specificity and sensitivity. While the bulk of TCR sequences proved rare, some public TCRs turned up in many donors.

This clone was detected only a few times. The antigen remains undetermined. Looked up from germline, CDR1 is MNHNS and CDR2 is SASEGT. The CDR3 contains 14 residues. Germline trimming cut 7 bases from V and 4 bases from J; bases unmatched to any gene: 7. This receptor was taken from a female donor in good health and CMV-seronegative. Material for sequencing was PBMCs. This chain links TRBV6-1 with TRBJ1-2, with 9 positions matching TRBD1. CDR3 bases: TGTGCCAGCACCTACGGGGACAGGGCCTATGGCTACACCTTC. Protein sequence: CASTYGDRAYGYTF.